These T cell receptor beta chains were read from a single sample in a study of T cell responses to AZD1222 COVID-19 vaccine. Profiling relied on immunoSEQ multiplex PCR, and the TCRdb table lists in-frame clones only, not all of them. The sample records about 130,000 clones, just over 90% being singletons. Source: peripheral blood, taken on day 0 of AZD1222 vaccination. All receptors come from an adult in good health. Each CDR3 is given with its conserved first and last residue. The D gene is left open where the match is weak. Only part of the rows carry a size: once, few, many, or a class if the clone is expanded.

CDR3nt	CDR3aa	len	d_gene	abundance	j_gene	v_gene
TGTGCCAGCACCCCGGGGGGTTCTGGTGAAAAACTGTTTTTT	CASTPGGSGEKLFF	14	-	-	TRBJ1-4	TRBV7-9
TGTGCCAGCAGCGTAGGAGGGATTAGCACTGAAGCTTTCTTT	CASSVGGISTEAFF	14	-	once	TRBJ1-1	TRBV9
TGTGCCAGCAGCTTAGTTTGGGGGAGCTACGAGCAGTACTTC	CASSLVWGSYEQYF	14	-	-	TRBJ2-7	TRBV11-2
TGCAGTGCTAGTGGTAGCGGGGGGGCGAACACCGGGGAGCTGTTTTTT	CSASGSGGANTGELFF	16	TRBD2	-	TRBJ2-2	TRBV20-1
TGCGCCAGCAGCTACCCGGGGACAGGGGCGCCCCCTTTGAGCTCCTACAATGAGCAGTTCTTC	CASSYPGTGAPPLSSYNEQFF	21	TRBD1	-	TRBJ2-1	TRBV5-1
TGTGCCAGCCGGGGGATCGAGACCCAGTACTTC	CASRGIETQYF	11	-	-	TRBJ2-5	TRBV19
TGTGCCAGCAGCGTAGATCACGCCCAAGAGACCCAGTACTTC	CASSVDHAQETQYF	14	-	-	TRBJ2-5	TRBV9
TGTGCCAGTAGATACCGGAACTATGGCTACACCTTC	CASRYRNYGYTF	12	-	-	TRBJ1-2	TRBV19
TGTGCCAGCTCACCACCGTCCGCAGGATCTGGAAACACCATATATTTT	CASSPPSAGSGNTIYF	16	-	once	TRBJ1-3	TRBV18
TGTGCCAGCAGCTTAGAGGTCAGGGGAGGTGGCTACACCTTC	CASSLEVRGGGYTF	14	-	-	TRBJ1-2	TRBV7-6
TGCGCCAGCAGCCAAGAAAGGGGAGCAGTGAACACTGAAGCTTTCTTT	CASSQERGAVNTEAFF	16	-	-	TRBJ1-1	TRBV4-1
TGTGCCTGGAGGGACAAACAGGGGTACTCACCCCTCCACTTT	CAWRDKQGYSPLHF	14	TRBD1	-	TRBJ1-6	TRBV30
TGTGCCAGCAGCCAACTGCGCAACCCGAACACCGGGGAGCTGTTTTTT	CASSQLRNPNTGELFF	16	-	-	TRBJ2-2	TRBV14
TGTGCCAGCAGCCCCGGACGTCACTCTGGAAACACCATATATTTT	CASSPGRHSGNTIYF	15	-	once	TRBJ1-3	TRBV7-8
TGTGCCAGCAGTTACAGGGCAGGGACGACCTACGAGCAGTACTTC	CASSYRAGTTYEQYF	15	-	-	TRBJ2-7	TRBV6-2/TRBV6-3
TGTGCCAGCAGCTGGGGACAGGGTGGCACTGAAGCTTTCTTT	CASSWGQGGTEAFF	14	TRBD1	-	TRBJ1-1	TRBV5-6
TGCAGCGTGGGATTTGGTGAGCAGTTCTTC	CSVGFGEQFF	10	-	-	TRBJ2-1	TRBV29-1
TGCGCCAGCAGCCGACAGAGAGATACGCAGTATTTT	CASSRQRDTQYF	12	-	-	TRBJ2-3	TRBV5-1
TGCAGCGTTGGCCCCCCGGGATCCTACGAGCAGTACTTC	CSVGPPGSYEQYF	13	-	-	TRBJ2-7	TRBV29-1
TGTGCCAGCAGGAAGCGGGGGACGCCAGATACGCAGTATTTT	CASRKRGTPDTQYF	14	TRBD2	-	TRBJ2-3	TRBV7-9
TGTGCCAGCAGCGAGGGATACAATGAGCAGTTCTTC	CASSEGYNEQFF	12	-	-	TRBJ2-1	TRBV7-2
TGTGCCAGCATCCAGGAGCCGGGTCACACTGAAGCTTTCTTT	CASIQEPGHTEAFF	14	-	-	TRBJ1-1	TRBV7-9
TGTGCCAGCAGCGCCAGGGTCAATTCACCCCTCCACTTT	CASSARVNSPLHF	13	-	-	TRBJ1-6	TRBV11-2
TGTGCCAGCAGCTTAATCCATAGATCCAGCGCCACTGAAGCTTTCTTT	CASSLIHRSSATEAFF	16	-	-	TRBJ1-1	TRBV7-3
TGTGCCAGCAGCCAGGTCAACAATGAGCAGTTCTTC	CASSQVNNEQFF	12	-	once	TRBJ2-1	TRBV4-2
TGTGCCAGCAGCCCTCGGACAGGGACGGCTGAAGCTTTCTTT	CASSPRTGTAEAFF	14	TRBD1	-	TRBJ1-1	TRBV7-2
TGCAGCGTTGGGGACGGGTGGGGGAGCTCCTACGAGCAGTACTTC	CSVGDGWGSSYEQYF	15	-	-	TRBJ2-7	TRBV29-1
TGTGCCAGCAGTTGGGCAGGCCTTGGGGCCAACGTCCTGACTTTC	CASSWAGLGANVLTF	15	-	-	TRBJ2-6	TRBV27
TGTGCCAGCAGCCGTGACAGGGCCACAGATACGCAGTATTTT	CASSRDRATDTQYF	14	TRBD1	-	TRBJ2-3	TRBV7-9
TGCAGTGCTGTCCACAGGGATGCTTTCTTT	CSAVHRDAFF	10	-	-	TRBJ1-1	TRBV20-1
TGTGCCAGCAGCTTAGAAGGGAATGGGGCCTACGAGCAGTACTTC	CASSLEGNGAYEQYF	15	-	once	TRBJ2-7	TRBV11-2